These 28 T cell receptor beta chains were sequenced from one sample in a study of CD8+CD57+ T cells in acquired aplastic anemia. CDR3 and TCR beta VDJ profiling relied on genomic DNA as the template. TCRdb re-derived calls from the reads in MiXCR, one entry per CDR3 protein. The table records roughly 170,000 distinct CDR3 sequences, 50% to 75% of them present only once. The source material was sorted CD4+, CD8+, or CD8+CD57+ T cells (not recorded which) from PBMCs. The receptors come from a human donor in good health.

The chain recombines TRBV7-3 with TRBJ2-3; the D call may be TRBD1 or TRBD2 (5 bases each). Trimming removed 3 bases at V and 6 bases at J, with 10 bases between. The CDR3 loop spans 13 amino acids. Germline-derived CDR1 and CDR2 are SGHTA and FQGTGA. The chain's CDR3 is CASSFGTADTQYF. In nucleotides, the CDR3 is TGTGCCAGCAGCTTTGGGACGGCGGATACGCAGTATTTT.

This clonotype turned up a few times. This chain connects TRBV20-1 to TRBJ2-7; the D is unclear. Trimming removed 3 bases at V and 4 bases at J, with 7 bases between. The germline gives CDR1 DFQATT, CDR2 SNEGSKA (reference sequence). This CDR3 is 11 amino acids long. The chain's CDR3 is CSASKLYEQYF. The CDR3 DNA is TGCAGTGCTAGTAAGTTATACGAGCAGTACTTC.

The CDR3 is CASSVGGSDGNTIYF. The CDR3 coding sequence is TGTGCCAGCAGCGTAGGGGGAAGCGATGGAAACACCATATATTTT. The rearrangement joins TRBV9 to TRBJ1-3; D not certain. Looked up from germline, CDR1 is SGDLS and CDR2 is YYNGEE. This CDR3 contains 15 residues. V gave up 0 bases and J gave up 3 bases, with 10 bases separating them.

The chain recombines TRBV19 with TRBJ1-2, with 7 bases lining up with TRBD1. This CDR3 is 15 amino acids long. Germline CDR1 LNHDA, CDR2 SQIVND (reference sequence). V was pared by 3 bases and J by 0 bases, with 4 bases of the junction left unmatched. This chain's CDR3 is CASSIRQGANYGYTF. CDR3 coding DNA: TGTGCCAGTAGTATTCGACAGGGTGCTAACTATGGCTACACCTTC.

The CDR3 loop is CASSQLGVVDTQYF. In DNA form, the CDR3 reads TGTGCCAGCAGCCAACTTGGAGTGGTAGATACGCAGTATTTT. V and J are TRBV14 and TRBJ2-3; D gene unclear. Germline assignment: CDR1 SGHDN and CDR2 FVKESK. This CDR3 is 14 amino acids long. V lost 2 bases and J lost 5, with 11 bases in between. Drawing the rest from reference TRBV14 and TRBJ2-3, the complete variable domain is EAGVTQFPSHSVIEKGQTVTLRCDPISGHDNLYWYRRVMGKEIKFLLHFVKESKQDESGMPNNRFLAERTGGTYSTLKVQPAELEDSGVYFCASSQLGVVDTQYFGPGTRLTVL.

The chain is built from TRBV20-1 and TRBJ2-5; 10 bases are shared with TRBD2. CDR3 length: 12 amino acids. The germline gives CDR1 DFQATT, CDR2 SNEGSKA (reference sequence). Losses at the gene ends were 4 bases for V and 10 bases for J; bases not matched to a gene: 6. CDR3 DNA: TGCAGTGCTACGATGAGCGGGGGGGACCAGTACTTC. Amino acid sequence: CSATMSGGDQYF.

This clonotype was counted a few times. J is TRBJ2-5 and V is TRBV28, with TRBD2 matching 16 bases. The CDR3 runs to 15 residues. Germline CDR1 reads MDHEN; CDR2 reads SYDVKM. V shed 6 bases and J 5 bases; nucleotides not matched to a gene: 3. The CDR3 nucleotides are TGTGCCAGCAGGGGACTAGCGGGAGGGTGGGAGACCCAGTACTTC. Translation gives CASRGLAGGWETQYF.

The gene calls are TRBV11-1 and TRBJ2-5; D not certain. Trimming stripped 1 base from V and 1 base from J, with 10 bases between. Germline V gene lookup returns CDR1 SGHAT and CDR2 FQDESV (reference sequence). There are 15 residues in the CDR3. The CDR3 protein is CASSLGAAAQETQYF. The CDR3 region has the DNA TGTGCCAGCAGCTTAGGCGCTGCAGCCCAAGAGACCCAGTACTTC.

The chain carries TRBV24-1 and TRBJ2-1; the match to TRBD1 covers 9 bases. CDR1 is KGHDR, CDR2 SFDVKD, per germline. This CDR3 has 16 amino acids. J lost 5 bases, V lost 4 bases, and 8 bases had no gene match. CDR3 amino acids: CATSDRDRVAHNEQFF. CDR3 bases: TGTGCCACCAGTGACCGGGACAGGGTGGCGCACAATGAGCAGTTCTTC.

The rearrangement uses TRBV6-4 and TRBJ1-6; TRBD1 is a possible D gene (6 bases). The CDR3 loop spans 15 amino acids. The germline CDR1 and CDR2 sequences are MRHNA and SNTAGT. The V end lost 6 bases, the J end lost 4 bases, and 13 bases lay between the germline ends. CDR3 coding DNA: TGTGCCAGCAGCCCACAGGGAGGATATAATTCACCCCTCCACTTT. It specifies CASSPQGGYNSPLHF.

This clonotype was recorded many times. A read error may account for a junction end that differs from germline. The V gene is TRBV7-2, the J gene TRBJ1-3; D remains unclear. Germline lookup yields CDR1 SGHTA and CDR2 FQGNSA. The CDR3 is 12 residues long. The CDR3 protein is CASSLAGNTIYF. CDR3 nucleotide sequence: TGCGCCAGCAGCCTGGCTGGAAACACCATATATTTT.

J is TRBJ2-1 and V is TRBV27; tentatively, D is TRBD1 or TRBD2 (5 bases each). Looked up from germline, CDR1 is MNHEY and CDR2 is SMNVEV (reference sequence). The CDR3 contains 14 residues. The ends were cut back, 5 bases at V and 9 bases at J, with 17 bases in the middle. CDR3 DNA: TGTGCCAGCAGTCCGGGGCCCGCGGTGGGTGAGCAGTTCTTC. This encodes CASSPGPAVGEQFF.

The chain's CDR3 is CASSSLAGWGEQFF. As DNA, the CDR3 is TGTGCCAGCAGTTCTTTAGCGGGGTGGGGTGAGCAGTTCTTC. V is TRBV7-6 and J is TRBJ2-1; 8 bases align to TRBD2. After removal of 6 bases from V and 9 bases from J, the junction contained 10 bases not matched to a gene. CDR3 length: 14 residues. The V gene's germline CDR1 is SGHVS and CDR2 FNYEAQ. The whole variable domain, filled in from reference TRBV7-6 and TRBJ2-1, reads GAGVSQSPRYKVTKRGQDVALRCDPISGHVSLYWYRQALGQGPEFLTYFNYEAQQDKSGLPNDRFSAERPEGSISTLTIQRTEQRDSAMYRCASSSLAGWGEQFFGPGTRLTVL.

CDR3: CASSLIGALGTEAFF. CDR3 sequence (DNA): TGTGCCAGCAGCTTAATAGGGGCGCTGGGGACTGAAGCTTTCTTT. This chain uses TRBV7-9 with TRBJ1-1; tentatively, D is TRBD1 (5 bases). CDR3 size: 15 residues. Trimming cost V 2 bases and J 5 bases, with 15 bases left between them. Germline values: CDR1 SEHNR, CDR2 FQNEAQ (reference sequence).

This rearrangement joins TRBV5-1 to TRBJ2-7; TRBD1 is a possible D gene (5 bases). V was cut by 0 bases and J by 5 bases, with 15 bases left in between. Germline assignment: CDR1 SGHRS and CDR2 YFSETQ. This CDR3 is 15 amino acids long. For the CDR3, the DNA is TGCGCCAGCAGCTTGGGTAGCAGGGATCCTGACGAGCAGTACTTC. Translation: CASSLGSRDPDEQYF.

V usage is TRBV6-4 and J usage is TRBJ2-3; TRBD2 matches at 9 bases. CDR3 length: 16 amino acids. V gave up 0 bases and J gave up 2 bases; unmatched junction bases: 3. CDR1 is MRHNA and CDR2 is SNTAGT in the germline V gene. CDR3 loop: CASSDSGGGATDTQYF. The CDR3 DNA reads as TGTGCCAGCAGTGACTCGGGCGGGGGGGCCACAGATACGCAGTATTTT.

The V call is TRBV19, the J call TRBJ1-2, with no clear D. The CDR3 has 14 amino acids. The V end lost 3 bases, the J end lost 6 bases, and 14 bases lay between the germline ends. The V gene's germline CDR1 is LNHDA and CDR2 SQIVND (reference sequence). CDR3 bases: TGTGCCAGTAGTATTCCTCGGGGTCACGATGGCTACACCTTC. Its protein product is CASSIPRGHDGYTF.

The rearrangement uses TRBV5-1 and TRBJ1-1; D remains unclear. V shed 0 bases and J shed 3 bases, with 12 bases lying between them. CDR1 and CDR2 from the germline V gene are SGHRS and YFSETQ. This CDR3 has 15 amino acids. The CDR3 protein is CASSLGAGSDTEAFF. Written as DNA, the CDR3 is TGCGCCAGCAGCTTGGGGGCGGGTTCAGACACTGAAGCTTTCTTT.

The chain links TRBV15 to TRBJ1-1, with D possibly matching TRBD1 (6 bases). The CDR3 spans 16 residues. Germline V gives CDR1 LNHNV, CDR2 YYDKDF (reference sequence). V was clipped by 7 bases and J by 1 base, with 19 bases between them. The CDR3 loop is CATTGRRRGGNTEAFF. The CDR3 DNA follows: TGTGCCACCACCGGACGGCGCAGAGGGGGGAACACTGAAGCTTTCTTT.

The CDR3 DNA reads TGTGCCAGCAGCCCACGGCGGTTCGGGACAGATACGCAGTATTTT. Residues: CASSPRRFGTDTQYF. The J gene is TRBJ2-3, the V gene TRBV7-2; D ambiguous. V shed 5 bases and J shed 3 bases, with 15 bases lying between them. The germline gives CDR1 SGHTA, CDR2 FQGNSA. The CDR3 is 15 amino acids.

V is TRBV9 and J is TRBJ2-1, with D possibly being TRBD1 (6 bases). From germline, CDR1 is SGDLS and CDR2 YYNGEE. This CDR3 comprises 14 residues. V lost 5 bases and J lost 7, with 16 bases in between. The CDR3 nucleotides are TGTGCCAGCAGTCCACCTACAGGGTATAATGAGCAGTTCTTC. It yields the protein CASSPPTGYNEQFF. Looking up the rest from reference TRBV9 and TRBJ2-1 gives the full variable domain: DSGVTQTPKHLITATGQRVTLRCSPRSGDLSVYWYQQSLDQGLQFLIQYYNGEERAKGNILERFSAQQFPDLHSELNLSSLELGDSALYFCASSPPTGYNEQFFGPGTRLTVL.

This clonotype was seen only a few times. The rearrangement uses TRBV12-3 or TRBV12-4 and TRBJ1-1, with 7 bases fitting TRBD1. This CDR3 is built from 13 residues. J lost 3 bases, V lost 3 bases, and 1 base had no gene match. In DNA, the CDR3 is TGTGCCAGCAGTTTGGGACAGTACACTGAAGCTTTCTTT. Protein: CASSLGQYTEAFF.

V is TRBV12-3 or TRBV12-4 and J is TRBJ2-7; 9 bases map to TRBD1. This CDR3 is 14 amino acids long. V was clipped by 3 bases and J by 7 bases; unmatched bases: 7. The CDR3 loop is CASSFRDRVWEQYF. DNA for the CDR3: TGTGCCAGCAGTTTCCGGGACAGGGTATGGGAGCAGTACTTC.

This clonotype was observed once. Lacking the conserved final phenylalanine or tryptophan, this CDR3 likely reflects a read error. This CDR3 reads CSSSGVPGYEQYL. Here the CDR3 DNA reads TGTTCCTCTTCAGGGGTCCCAGGCTACGAGCAGTACCTC. The gene calls are TRBV20-1 and TRBJ2-7, with D possibly being TRBD1 (6 bases). This CDR3 contains 13 residues. Per germline, CDR1 DFQATT and CDR2 SNEGSKA (reference sequence).

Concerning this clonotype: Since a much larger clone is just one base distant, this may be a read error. CDR3 loop: CASSQTGDTQDF. The CDR3 coding sequence is TGCGCCAGCAGCCAGACCGGAGATACGCAGGATTTT. The J gene is TRBJ2-3, the V gene TRBV5-1; D unclear. This CDR3 is built from 12 residues. CDR1 SGHRS and CDR2 YFSETQ come from the germline V gene.

DNA for the CDR3: TGTGCCATCAGTGCGACCCGAAGGGGGCAAGAGACCCAGTACTTC. It translates to CAISATRRGQETQYF. The chain couples TRBV10-3 to TRBJ2-5; D might be TRBD1 (6 bases). Deletions cut 4 bases from V and 2 bases from J, with 14 bases between. This CDR3 has 15 residues. Germline lookup yields CDR1 ENHRY and CDR2 SYGVKD.

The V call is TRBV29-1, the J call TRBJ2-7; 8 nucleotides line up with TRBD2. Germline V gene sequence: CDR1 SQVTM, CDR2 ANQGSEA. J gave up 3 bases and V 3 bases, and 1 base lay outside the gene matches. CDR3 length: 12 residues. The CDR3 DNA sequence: TGCAGCGTTGACCGGGGGGGCTACGAGCAGTACTTC. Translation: CSVDRGGYEQYF.

CDR3 nucleotide sequence: TGTGCCTGGCAGGTTCAGAACTACGAGCAGTACTTC. Translating gives CAWQVQNYEQYF. V gene TRBV30 combines with J gene TRBJ2-7; D ambiguous. Germline CDR1 reads GTSNPN; CDR2 reads SVGIG (reference sequence). V lost 5 bases, J lost 3 bases, and 11 bases lay in between. This CDR3 is built from 12 residues.